This TCR beta chain is from a study of blood T cell repertoires in COVID-19. In the study overall: Material from acute and convalescent COVID-19 was sourced from the United States, Italy and Spain.

Ages ranged from about 18 to 100 years, with residence in approximately 25 US areas. This CDR3 is 18 amino acids long. Germline values: CDR1 SGHNT, CDR2 YYREEE (reference sequence). The ends lost 4 bases at V and 0 bases at J; junction bases unmatched: 13. In this sample, this clone turned up once. Produced via immunoSEQ multiplex PCR; TCRdb's table is partial and in-frame only. This table has roughly 310,000 clones, roughly 90% appearing once. The receptor was derived from a man between 60 and 75 years old who had recovered from COVID-19. Sequencing was done on a sample of PBMCs or T cells enriched from blood (not recorded which). The chain links TRBV5-4 to TRBJ1-3, with 7 bases identical to TRBD1. DNA of the CDR3: TGTGCCAGCAGCATCAAACGAGGGGGCCTTCTCTCTGGAAACACCATATATTTT. It is translated as CASSIKRGGLLSGNTIYF.